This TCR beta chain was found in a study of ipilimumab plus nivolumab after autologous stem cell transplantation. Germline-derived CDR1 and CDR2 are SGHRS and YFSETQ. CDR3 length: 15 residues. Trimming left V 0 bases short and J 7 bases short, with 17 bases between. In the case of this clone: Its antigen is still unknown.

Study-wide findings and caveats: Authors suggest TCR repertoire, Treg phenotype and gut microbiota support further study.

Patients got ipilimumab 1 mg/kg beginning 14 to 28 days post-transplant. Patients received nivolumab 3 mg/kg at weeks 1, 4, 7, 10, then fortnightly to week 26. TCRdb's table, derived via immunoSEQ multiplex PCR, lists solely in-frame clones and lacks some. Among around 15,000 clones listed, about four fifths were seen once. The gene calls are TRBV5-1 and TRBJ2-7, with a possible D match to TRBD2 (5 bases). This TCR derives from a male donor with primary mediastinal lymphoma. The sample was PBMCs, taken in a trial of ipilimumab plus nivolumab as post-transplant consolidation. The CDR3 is CASSLVASLLGEQYF. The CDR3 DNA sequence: TGCGCCAGCAGCTTGGTCGCTAGCCTATTGGGTGAGCAGTACTTC. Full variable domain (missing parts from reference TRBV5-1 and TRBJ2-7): KAGVTQTPRYLIKTRGQQVTLSCSPISGHRSVSWYQQTPGQGLQFLFEYFSETQRNKGNFPGRFSGRQFSNSRSEMNVSTLELGDSALYLCASSLVASLLGEQYFGPGTRLTVT.